These T cell receptor beta chains were read from a single sample in a study of blood T cell repertoires in COVID-19. Measured with immunoSEQ multiplex PCR; TCRdb has only the in-frame clones, and not every one. The sample yields 80,000 to 95,000 clones, approximately 85% seen once. Material for sequencing was peripheral blood. These receptor sequences come from a human donor in a cohort sampled during active COVID-19. Each CDR3 is given with its conserved first and last residue. The D gene is left open where the match is weak. Clone size is given for some rows only: seen once, a few or many times, or a class if the clone is expanded.

V gene	clone size	J gene	D gene	CDR3 DNA	CDR3 protein
TRBV7-2	NA	TRBJ2-1	NA	TGTGCCAGCAGCTTAGGAGGGATAGCGTACAATGAGCAGTTCTTC	CASSLGGIAYNEQFF
TRBV11-2	NA	TRBJ2-1	NA	TGTGCCAGCAGCCCTGGCATGGGGGGGGCTGAGCAGTTCTTC	CASSPGMGGAEQFF
TRBV5-6	NA	TRBJ1-1	NA	TGTGCCAGCAGCCCCGGGACAACAAGGGCTGAAGCTTTCTTT	CASSPGTTRAEAFF
TRBV5-1	NA	TRBJ1-2	TRBD1	TGCGCCAGCAGCGTGGGACAGGGGGGTGGCTACACCTTC	CASSVGQGGGYTF
TRBV3-1/TRBV3-2	once	TRBJ1-4	NA	TGTGCCAGCAGCCCCCGAGGGGGGGCTGCAACTAATGAAAAACTGTTTTTT	CASSPRGGAATNEKLFF
TRBV6-6	NA	TRBJ2-7	TRBD1	TGTGCCAGCAGTCAACCCGGGACAGAATACGAGCAGTACTTC	CASSQPGTEYEQYF
TRBV7-2	NA	TRBJ1-2	TRBD1	TGTGCCAGCAGTCTACAGGGGGCCAGGGGCTACACCTTC	CASSLQGARGYTF
TRBV28	NA	TRBJ1-2	NA	TGTGCCAGCAGGACAATGTACCCTGGCTACACCTTC	CASRTMYPGYTF
TRBV9	NA	TRBJ1-6	NA	TGTGCCAGCAGCCCAGGGAAGTATAATTCACCCCTCCACTTT	CASSPGKYNSPLHF
TRBV28	few	TRBJ2-7	NA	TGTGCCAGCAGAAGAACAGGGAGTGCCTACGAGCAGTACTTC	CASRRTGSAYEQYF